Each of the 31 T cell receptor beta chains below was sequenced from the same sample in a study of control samples from healthy donors and cancer patients. Libraries were prepared by immunoSEQ multiplex PCR; TCRdb keeps only in-frame clonotypes and omits some of them. This table holds 150,000 or so clones, 85% to 90% found once. Sequences were obtained from blood. These receptors all come from a man younger than 35 in good health.

The chain uses TRBV19 and TRBJ1-5; D gene unclear. The length of the CDR3 is 13 residues. The V gene lost 7 bases and the J gene lost 3 bases, with 10 bases spanning the gap. Germline values: CDR1 LNHDA, CDR2 SQIVND (reference sequence). DNA for the CDR3: TGTGCCAGTAATGAGATGATCAATCAGCCCCAGCATTTT. Protein: CASNEMINQPQHF.

V and J are TRBV4-2 and TRBJ1-4; D remains unclear. The CDR3 consists of 15 residues. The germline V gene encodes CDR1 LGHNA and CDR2 YNFKEQ. V shed 4 bases and J shed 2 bases, with 11 bases lying between them. The CDR3 DNA follows: TGTGCCAGCAGCCCCGGCGGTACCACTAATGAAAAACTGTTTTTT. Protein product: CASSPGGTTNEKLFF.

A single count supports this clone. Here the CDR3 DNA reads TGTGCCAGCACCCAAGGAGTACAAGAGACCCAGTACTTC. This sequence encodes CASTQGVQETQYF. This chain links TRBV2 with TRBJ2-5; D gene uncertain. CDR1 and CDR2 from the germline V gene are SNHLY and FYNNEI. V was cut by 7 bases and J by 2 bases, with 11 bases left in between. This CDR3 comprises 13 residues.

V usage is TRBV13 and J usage is TRBJ2-5; TRBD1 agrees at 11 bases. The V segment lost 6 bases and the J segment 7 bases; nucleotides outside the gene matches: 7. This CDR3 has 14 amino acids. CDR1 is PRHDT and CDR2 is FYEKMQ in the germline V gene (reference sequence). The CDR3 region is CASRQGQGVGTQYF. The CDR3 DNA reads TGTGCCAGCAGACAGGGACAGGGGGTAGGGACCCAGTACTTC. The whole variable domain, remainder taken from reference TRBV13 and TRBJ2-5, is AAGVIQSPRHLIKEKRETATLKCYPIPRHDTVYWYQQGPGQDPQFLISFYEKMQSDKGSIPDRFSAQQFSDYHSELNMSSLELGDSALYFCASRQGQGVGTQYFGPGTRLLVL.

This clone was seen just once. This chain links TRBV3-1 (or the pseudogene TRBV3-2) with TRBJ2-1; no clear D. This CDR3 spans 13 amino acids. V was trimmed by 4 bases and J by 4 bases, leaving 8 bases between them. In germline, CDR1 is LGHDT, CDR2 YNNKEL (reference sequence). The chain's CDR3 is CASSLRTYNEQFF. CDR3 nucleotides: TGTGCCAGCAGCCTACGCACTTACAATGAGCAGTTCTTC.

V is TRBV28 and J is TRBJ2-3; TRBD2 matches at 14 bases. CDR3 length equals 18 residues. Trimming at V came to 0 bases and at J to 0 bases, leaving 2 bases not matched to a gene. CDR1 MDHEN and CDR2 SYDVKM come from the germline V gene. The DNA for the CDR3 is TGTGCCAGCAGTTTATGGACTAGCGGGGGGGCTAGCACAGATACGCAGTATTTT. It codes for CASSLWTSGGASTDTQYF.

This sequence joins TRBV21-1 and TRBJ2-1; TRBD1 is taken as the D call from the table, unchecked against the DNA. TRBV21-1 is tagged as a pseudogene. This CDR3 spans 16 amino acids. The DNA of the CDR3 is TGTGCCAGCAGCAAAGATGGGACAGCTACGTACAATGAGCAGTTCTTC. This encodes CASSKDGTATYNEQFF.

V gene TRBV19 combines with J gene TRBJ2-3; TRBD2 is a possible D gene (5 bases). The germline V and J ends were trimmed by 3 bases and 2 bases, with 12 bases remaining between them. The germline CDR1 and CDR2 sequences are LNHDA and SQIVND (reference sequence). This CDR3 contains 15 residues. The CDR3 nucleotides read TGTGCCAGTAGTATGAGGGCGGAGATCACAGATACGCAGTATTTT. Amino acids: CASSMRAEITDTQYF.

The V and J genes are TRBV24-1 and TRBJ2-3; unclear D gene. Germline CDR1 reads KGHDR; CDR2 reads SFDVKD. The CDR3 loop spans 15 amino acids. V was shortened by 1 base and J by 2 bases, with 9 bases between the two germline ends. The CDR3 DNA reads TGTGCCACCAGTGATTTTTCAGGAGCCACAGATACGCAGTATTTT. Encoded protein: CATSDFSGATDTQYF.

This chain joins TRBV5-4 and TRBJ2-5; the match to TRBD2 covers 8 bases. Losses at the gene ends were 3 bases for V and 5 bases for J; bases not matched to a gene: 9. From germline, CDR1 is SGHNT and CDR2 YYREEE (reference sequence). This CDR3 has 15 amino acids. The CDR3 here is CASSYPGLELETQYF. In nucleotides, the CDR3 is TGTGCCAGCAGCTACCCGGGACTAGAGTTGGAGACCCAGTACTTC.

The chain combines TRBV11-2 with TRBJ2-5; D remains unclear. The CDR3 is 15 residues long. CDR1 SGHAT and CDR2 FQNNGV come from the germline V gene. V gave up 0 bases and J gave up 5 bases, with 13 bases separating them. The CDR3 loop is CASSLDWGRAETQYF. The CDR3 region has the DNA TGTGCCAGCAGCTTAGATTGGGGTAGGGCTGAGACCCAGTACTTC. Combining the CDR3 with reference TRBV11-2 and TRBJ2-5 gives the whole variable domain EAGVAQSPRYKIIEKRQSVAFWCNPISGHATLYWYQQILGQGPKLLIQFQNNGVVDDSQLPKDRFSAERLKGVDSTLKIQPAKLEDSAVYLCASSLDWGRAETQYFGPGTRLLVL.

This clone appeared a single time. V usage is TRBV6-5 and J usage is TRBJ1-5; D remains ambiguous. The V end was cut by 7 bases, the J end by 5 bases, with 15 bases between. CDR1 and CDR2 (germline): MNHEY, SVGAGI. This CDR3 contains 14 residues. The CDR3 sequence: CASNVGLSDQPQHF. CDR3 in DNA: TGTGCCAGCAACGTGGGCTTGAGTGATCAGCCCCAGCATTTT.

CDR3 in DNA: TGTGCCAGCAGCCCCCGTGACTTACAAGAGACCCAGTACTTC. It is translated as CASSPRDLQETQYF. The V gene is TRBV7-8, the J gene TRBJ2-5; D not certain. The CDR3 runs to 14 residues. CDR1 is SGHVS and CDR2 is FQNEAQ in the germline V gene. The V end lost 5 bases, the J end lost 2 bases, and 12 bases lay between the germline ends.

V usage is TRBV4-2 and J usage is TRBJ2-7; 11 bases are a match to TRBD1. This CDR3 region has 17 residues. The ends lost 2 bases at V and 7 bases at J; junction bases unmatched: 13. Germline V gives CDR1 LGHNA, CDR2 YNFKEQ. Written as DNA, the CDR3 is TGTGCCAGCAGCCAACTGATATCCGGACAGGGGGCTGGTGAGCAGTACTTC. It specifies CASSQLISGQGAGEQYF.

This chain links TRBV6-5 with TRBJ2-7; D possibly corresponds to TRBD2 (5 bases). V was pared by 7 bases and J by 0 bases, with 16 bases between. The CDR3 contains 15 residues. The germline V gene encodes CDR1 MNHEY and CDR2 SVGAGI. CDR3 loop: CASTSRAASSYEQYF. CDR3 in DNA: TGTGCCAGCACTTCGAGGGCGGCGAGCTCCTACGAGCAGTACTTC.

This chain uses TRBV19 with TRBJ2-7; 9 bases match TRBD1. There are 14 residues in the CDR3. CDR1 LNHDA and CDR2 SQIVND come from the germline V gene (reference sequence). After removal of 5 bases from V and 7 bases from J, the junction contained 9 bases not matched to a gene. In nucleotides, the CDR3 is TGTGCCAGTAGTCCACGGGACAGGGTTTATGAGCAGTACTTC. It encodes CASSPRDRVYEQYF.

This chain uses TRBV6-5 with TRBJ2-2, with D possibly TRBD1 on 6 matching bases. Germline V gene sequence: CDR1 MNHEY, CDR2 SVGAGI. CDR3 length equals 14 residues. Trimming stripped 6 bases from V and 6 bases from J, with 14 bases between. The CDR3 DNA follows: TGTGCCAGCAGCAGGGGTGTTAACGCCGGGGAGCTGTTTTTT. Its translation: CASSRGVNAGELFF.

The sample holds one count of this clone. An end of the junction differs from the germline gene, which may be a read error. The rearrangement links TRBV7-8 to TRBJ2-1, with TRBD2 identical over 14 bases. The CDR3 length is 15 residues. Germline assignment: CDR1 SGHVS and CDR2 FQNEAQ. The CDR3 is CASSLTGTSGGPRVF. The CDR3, as DNA: TGTGCCAGCAGCTTAACCGGGACTAGCGGGGGCCCCAGGGTCTTC.

The rearrangement joins TRBV28 to TRBJ1-1; D is unresolved. Germline CDR1 MDHEN, CDR2 SYDVKM. Trimming pared 2 bases from V and 3 bases from J, leaving 22 bases between. There are 18 residues in the CDR3. CDR3 sequence: CASSLIVRIGGRDTEAFF. CDR3 DNA: TGTGCCAGCAGTTTAATTGTCAGAATTGGCGGCCGGGACACTGAAGCTTTCTTT.

The chain employs TRBV9 and TRBJ1-6; D gene ambiguous. Germline CDR1 SGDLS, CDR2 YYNGEE. Trimming cost V 2 bases and J 14 bases, with 17 bases left between them. The CDR3 has 14 amino acids. The CDR3: CASSVTLDGKTLHF. As DNA, the CDR3 is TGTGCCAGCAGCGTCACTCTCGACGGTAAAACCCTCCACTTT. The full variable domain, its missing parts supplied by reference TRBV9 and TRBJ1-6, is DSGVTQTPKHLITATGQRVTLRCSPRSGDLSVYWYQQSLDQGLQFLIQYYNGEERAKGNILERFSAQQFPDLHSELNLSSLELGDSALYFCASSVTLDGKTLHFGNGTRLTVT.

The genes are TRBV28 and TRBJ2-5, with a possible D match to TRBD1 (5 bases). The CDR3 extends over 15 amino acids. Germline loops: CDR1 MDHEN, CDR2 SYDVKM. V dropped 2 bases and J dropped 5 bases, with 15 bases sitting between them. CDR3 region: CASSLILGWGETQYF. In DNA, the CDR3 is TGTGCCAGCAGTTTAATATTAGGGTGGGGCGAGACCCAGTACTTC.

The gene calls are TRBV9 and TRBJ2-1; TRBD1 might be the D (6 bases). This CDR3 is 14 amino acids long. CDR1 is SGDLS, CDR2 YYNGEE, per germline. Deletions cut 3 bases from V and 6 bases from J, with 13 bases between. CDR3 sequence: CASSGRGVGNEQFF. CDR3 nucleotide sequence: TGTGCCAGCAGCGGCAGGGGTGTGGGCAATGAGCAGTTCTTC.

This clone was observed a handful of times. The gene calls are TRBV4-1 and TRBJ1-1, with 7 bases identical to TRBD1. CDR3 size: 15 residues. From germline, CDR1 is MGHRA and CDR2 YSYEKL. With 1 base clipped from V and 6 bases from J, the junction kept 8 bases outside the gene matches. CDR3: CASSQGQGISAEAFF. The CDR3 DNA is TGCGCCAGCAGCCAAGGACAGGGTATATCAGCTGAAGCTTTCTTT.

This rearrangement joins TRBV4-3 to TRBJ2-2; 12 bases are a match to TRBD2. CDR3 size: 17 residues. V trimming: 0 bases; J trimming: 8 bases; junction bases outside the gene matches: 7. CDR1 and CDR2 from the germline V gene are LGHNA and YSLEER. This CDR3 reads CASSQETSGGPRGELFF. The DNA for the CDR3 is TGCGCCAGCAGCCAAGAAACTAGCGGGGGGCCGAGGGGGGAGCTGTTTTTT.

The chain combines TRBV5-3 with TRBJ2-5; 7 nucleotides line up with TRBD1. TRBV5-3 is labeled an ORF, and its function is uncertain. Trimming cost V 5 bases and J 2 bases; bases outside gene matches: 9. The CDR3 sequence is 15 residues long. DNA of the CDR3: TGTGCCAGAAGAACCCGGGACAGCAGACAAGAGACCCAGTACTTC. Its translation is CARRTRDSRQETQYF.

This chain joins TRBV21-1 and TRBJ2-7. TRBV21-1 is flagged as a pseudogene. This CDR3 region has 15 residues. The CDR3 loop reads CASSKDRVPTYEQYF. The CDR3 nucleotides are TGTGCCAGCAGCAAAGATAGGGTGCCAACCTACGAGCAGTACTTC.

V gene TRBV6-5 combines with J gene TRBJ1-2, with 8 bases identical to TRBD1. Germline loops: CDR1 MNHEY, CDR2 SVGAGI. The CDR3 consists of 14 residues. V dropped 2 bases and J dropped 6; count of bases not matched to a gene: 5. The CDR3 DNA follows: TGTGCCAGCAGTTACCAGACAGGGGTGGATGGCTACACCTTC. Its protein product is CASSYQTGVDGYTF.

V and J are TRBV5-8 and TRBJ2-5; 7 bases are a match to TRBD2. Losses at the gene ends were 4 bases for V and 1 base for J; bases not matched to a gene: 4. CDR3 size: 14 residues. Germline V gene data show CDR1 as SGHTS and CDR2 as YDEGEE. CDR3 in DNA: TGTGCCAGCAGCCCATGGACTAGCCAAGAGACCCAGTACTTC. It translates to CASSPWTSQETQYF.

This chain joins TRBV10-3 and TRBJ2-3, with a possible D match to TRBD1 (5 bases). This CDR3 spans 14 amino acids. The V end lost 3 bases, the J end lost 6 bases, and 13 bases lay between the germline ends. Germline values: CDR1 ENHRY, CDR2 SYGVKD. The CDR3 DNA is TGTGCCATCAGTGACGCAGGGATCCTGGATACGCAGTATTTT. It translates to CAISDAGILDTQYF.

V and J are TRBV7-9 and TRBJ2-7, with D possibly TRBD2 on 5 matching bases. This CDR3 region has 12 residues. Germline lookup yields CDR1 SEHNR and CDR2 FQNEAQ (reference sequence). Trimming pared 1 base from V and 10 bases from J, leaving 11 bases between. This CDR3 is CASSLGGAEQYF. For the CDR3, the DNA is TGTGCCAGCAGCTTAGGGGGAGCTGAACAGTACTTC.

This clone has just a few counts. The chain combines TRBV2 with TRBJ2-7; D might be TRBD1 (6 bases). The CDR3 is 16 amino acids. In germline, CDR1 is SNHLY, CDR2 FYNNEI. Trimming stripped 2 bases from V and 2 bases from J, with 16 bases between. CDR3 bases: TGTGCCAGCAGTGAAAAGAGTGGGGGCCTCCCCTACGAGCAGTACTTC. Translation gives CASSEKSGGLPYEQYF.